This T cell receptor (beta chain) was sequenced for a study of TIL therapy for anti-PD-1-resistant metastatic lung cancer. As for the study in general: Tumors carried a median roughly 1.5 non-synonymous mutations per megabase. Study conclusions and caveats: The cohort had more treatment-naive, never-smoker and oncogene-addicted patients than typical.

Sequencing used immunoSEQ v3. TCRdb's table, derived via immunoSEQ multiplex PCR, lists solely in-frame clones and lacks some. The sample lists 15,000 to 20,000 clones; 80% to 90% were seen once. Time point specified: pre-treatment sample, taken before nivolumab and TIL therapy. Adults with stage 4 NSCLC were enrolled in a phase I trial. A note on this clone: Its antigen is unidentified.

Germline V CDR1 and CDR2: MRHNA, SNTAGT. This CDR3 region has 13 residues. The V end was cut by 5 bases, the J end by 6 bases, with 13 bases between. The sample here was blood, taken at baseline. This receptor was obtained from a person between 25 and 80 years old with non-small cell lung cancer. The chain carries TRBV6-4 and TRBJ1-2, with D possibly matching TRBD1 (5 bases). Here the CDR3 reads CASSSNPGNGYTF. The CDR3 DNA follows: TGTGCCAGCAGTTCCAACCCAGGGAATGGCTACACCTTC.